The 30 T cell receptor beta chains presented below share a single source sample, sequenced in a study of T cell repertoires in cytomegalovirus infection. TCRdb fed the reads into MiXCR, producing one record per CDR3 protein. The table lists fewer than 300,000 distinct CDR3 sequences, about a quarter of them singletons. The sample was PBMCs. All receptors come from a human donor in good health (CMV status not recorded). Some clones in this sample may be carry-over from other donors' samples.

This clonotype is medium-sized within its sample. The gene calls are TRBV2 and TRBJ1-5; no clear D. CDR3 size: 15 residues. The V gene's germline CDR1 is SNHLY and CDR2 FYNNEI. With 1 base removed from V and 4 bases from J, the gap between germline ends came to 11 bases. CDR3 nucleotides: TGTGCCAGCAGTGAAGGTGTGCATTCTAATCAGCCCCAGCATTTT. Residues: CASSEGVHSNQPQHF.

This clonotype was found a few times. The chain has TRBV14 and TRBJ2-7; D might be TRBD1 (6 bases). Germline V gives CDR1 SGHDN, CDR2 FVKESK. The CDR3 spans 13 residues. Trimming took off 4 bases at V and 6 bases at J, with 13 bases between the two ends. The CDR3 loop is CASSLGHRREQYF. The CDR3 DNA reads as TGTGCCAGCAGCCTGGGACACCGGCGCGAGCAGTACTTC.

This chain uses TRBV6-6 with TRBJ2-2, with D tentatively TRBD2 (5 bases). Deletions cut 5 bases from V and 3 bases from J, with 7 bases between. This CDR3 is 13 amino acids long. Germline assignment: CDR1 MNHNY and CDR2 SVGAGI (reference sequence). This chain's CDR3 is CASSHGDTGELFF. As DNA, the CDR3 is TGTGCCAGCAGTCACGGGGACACCGGGGAGCTGTTTTTT.

Many counts were recorded for this clonotype. V usage is TRBV19 and J usage is TRBJ2-1, with no clear D. Trimming removed 3 bases from V and 0 bases from J, with 6 bases in between. The CDR3 runs to 14 residues. Germline loops: CDR1 LNHDA, CDR2 SQIVND (reference sequence). The CDR3 DNA is TGTGCCAGTAGTATCACTGCCTCCTACAATGAGCAGTTCTTC. Its translation is CASSITASYNEQFF.

The rearrangement uses TRBV5-1 and TRBJ2-7; D may match TRBD1 or TRBD2 (5 bases each). The germline V gene has CDR1 SGHRS and CDR2 YFSETQ. Trimming removed 4 bases from V and 10 bases from J, with 21 bases in between. This CDR3 is built from 14 residues. The CDR3 sequence is CASSDGRDRTEQYF. In DNA, the CDR3 is TGCGCCAGCAGCGATGGCAGGGACCGTACAGAACAGTACTTC. Drawing the rest from reference TRBV5-1 and TRBJ2-7, the complete variable domain is KAGVTQTPRYLIKTRGQQVTLSCSPISGHRSVSWYQQTPGQGLQFLFEYFSETQRNKGNFPGRFSGRQFSNSRSEMNVSTLELGDSALYLCASSDGRDRTEQYFGPGTRLTVT.

The table lists this clonotype with many counts. The chain has TRBV7-2 and TRBJ2-5; weak D call: TRBD2 (5 bases). Germline CDR1 and CDR2: SGHTA and FQGNSA. The CDR3 totals 16 residues. Trimming pared 5 bases from V and 5 bases from J, leaving 21 bases between. CDR3 amino acids: CASSPTLAGLGETQYF. In nucleotides, the CDR3 is TGTGCCAGCAGCCCCACCCTTGCGGGCCTGGGGGAGACCCAGTACTTC.

The V and J genes are TRBV27 and TRBJ1-2; D gene uncertain. The CDR3 is 14 amino acids. The V end was cut by 8 bases, the J end by 8 bases, with 21 bases between. Germline values: CDR1 MNHEY, CDR2 SMNVEV (reference sequence). CDR3 in DNA: TGTGCCAGCGGACCGGACGGAGCCGGGAGGGGCTACACCTTC. Protein: CASGPDGAGRGYTF.

This clonotype was seen repeatedly, ten times or more. V and J are TRBV7-2 and TRBJ1-1; D remains ambiguous. The CDR3 consists of 15 residues. The V and J ends lost 1 base and 1 base respectively, with 10 bases between them. Germline CDR1 is SGHTA and CDR2 is FQGNSA. CDR3 sequence: CASSLGLSRNTEAFF. The CDR3 DNA follows: TGTGCCAGCAGCTTAGGTCTGTCCCGGAACACTGAAGCTTTCTTT.

The rearrangement joins TRBV19 to TRBJ2-7; 8 nucleotides line up with TRBD1. V shed 2 bases and J 1 base; nucleotides not matched to a gene: 7. This CDR3 spans 16 amino acids. The germline CDR1 and CDR2 sequences are LNHDA and SQIVND (reference sequence). The CDR3 is CASSISETGESYEQYF. The DNA of the CDR3 is TGTGCCAGTAGTATATCCGAGACAGGGGAATCCTACGAGCAGTACTTC. The full variable domain, its missing parts supplied by reference TRBV19 and TRBJ2-7, is DGGITQSPKYLFRKEGQNVTLSCEQNLNHDAMYWYRQDPGQGLRLIYYSQIVNDFQKGDIAEGYSVSREKKESFPLTVTSAQKNPTAFYLCASSISETGESYEQYFGPGTRLTVT.

V gene TRBV7-2 combines with J gene TRBJ2-1; 9 positions match TRBD2. This CDR3 has 16 amino acids. V dropped 0 bases and J dropped 7; count of bases not matched to a gene: 7. Germline lookup yields CDR1 SGHTA and CDR2 FQGNSA. CDR3 sequence: CASSLAFAGGLNEQFF. The CDR3 nucleotides are TGTGCCAGCAGCTTAGCGTTTGCGGGAGGGCTAAATGAGCAGTTCTTC.

This clonotype was counted ten times or more. The chain links TRBV7-6 to TRBJ2-2; D is ambiguous. Germline CDR1 reads SGHVS; CDR2 reads FNYEAQ. The CDR3 is 13 amino acids. Between the trimmed V and J ends, which lost 4 bases and 6 bases, there was a span of 9 bases. CDR3 nucleotide sequence: TGTGCCAGCAGCTCGGAGATAGCCGGGGAGCTGTTTTTT. Translated, it gives CASSSEIAGELFF.

This clonotype occurred many times. The rearrangement links TRBV6-1 to TRBJ1-2, with 12 bases identical to TRBD1. The germline CDR1 and CDR2 sequences are MNHNS and SASEGT. V was pared by 5 bases and J by 7 bases, with 11 bases of the junction left unmatched. The CDR3 covers 16 residues. The CDR3 coding sequence is TGTGCCAGCAGTTATTTTCTGGGACAGGGGGCCCGTGGCTACACCTTC. Amino acid sequence: CASSYFLGQGARGYTF.

V usage is TRBV7-3 and J usage is TRBJ2-5; maybe TRBD2 (6 bases). The CDR3 sequence is 13 residues long. V was pared by 5 bases and J by 7 bases, with 14 bases between. Germline V gene sequence: CDR1 SGHTA, CDR2 FQGTGA. The CDR3 bases are TGTGCCAGCAGCCCTTCCGACGGGGGGACCCAGTACTTC. It yields the protein CASSPSDGGTQYF.

The rearrangement uses TRBV2 and TRBJ1-5; D unclear. V dropped 7 bases and J dropped 6 bases, with 13 bases sitting between them. CDR1 is SNHLY, CDR2 FYNNEI, per germline. This CDR3 is 13 amino acids long. The CDR3 DNA reads TGTGCCAGCATGGACCTCGGTGGTCAGCCCCAGCATTTT. Translated, it gives CASMDLGGQPQHF. The full variable domain, with the rest looked up from reference TRBV2 and TRBJ1-5, is EPEVTQTPSHQVTQMGQEVILRCVPISNHLYFYWYRQILGQKVEFLVSFYNNEISEKSEIFDDQFSVERPDGSNFTLKIRSTKLEDSAMYFCASMDLGGQPQHFGDGTRLSIL.

This clonotype was found many times. This chain's CDR3 is CASSLSGMNTEAFF. The DNA for the CDR3 is TGTGCCAGCAGCTTATCAGGAATGAACACTGAAGCTTTCTTT. V and J are TRBV7-2 and TRBJ1-1; D not resolved. CDR1 SGHTA and CDR2 FQGNSA come from the germline V gene. Trimming left V 2 bases short and J 0 bases short, with 7 bases between. The CDR3 length is 14 residues.

The CDR3 sequence is CSAARDSTDTQYF. As DNA, the CDR3 is TGCAGCGCCGCGAGGGATTCCACAGATACGCAGTATTTT. V is TRBV29-1 and J is TRBJ2-3; tentatively, D is TRBD2 (5 bases). The CDR3 consists of 13 residues. Per germline, CDR1 SQVTM and CDR2 ANQGSEA. Trimming left V 7 bases short and J 2 bases short, with 13 bases between.

This clonotype was recorded at least ten times. The gene calls are TRBV7-2 and TRBJ2-4; weak D call: TRBD1 (5 bases). This CDR3 comprises 13 residues. Trimming removed 5 bases at V and 15 bases at J, with 20 bases between. Germline V lookup: CDR1 SGHTA, CDR2 FQGNSA. The CDR3 sequence is CASSPHPAAGRYF. The CDR3 region has the DNA TGTGCCAGCAGCCCGCATCCCGCGGCAGGGCGGTACTTC.

This clonotype was counted a few times. This chain uses TRBV4-2 with TRBJ1-1, with a tentative D call TRBD1 (5 bases). Trimming shortened V by 5 bases and J by 3 bases, and 16 bases separated the two germline ends. Germline loops: CDR1 LGHNA, CDR2 YNFKEQ. This CDR3 spans 15 amino acids. The CDR3 reads CASSNPGTVDTEAFF. DNA of the CDR3: TGTGCCAGCAGCAATCCAGGGACGGTGGACACTGAAGCTTTCTTT.

The V call is TRBV19, the J call TRBJ2-3, with D perhaps matching TRBD2 (6 bases). From germline, CDR1 is LNHDA and CDR2 SQIVND (reference sequence). With 6 bases removed from V and 0 bases from J, the gap between germline ends came to 16 bases. The length of the CDR3 is 16 residues. The chain's CDR3 is CASSPRRGSSTDTQYF. CDR3 in DNA: TGTGCCAGTAGCCCTAGGAGGGGATCAAGCACAGATACGCAGTATTTT.

The chain uses TRBV29-1 and TRBJ2-2; D is ambiguous. The CDR3 contains 14 residues. V lost 2 bases and J 3 bases, leaving 10 bases between the germline ends. Germline CDR1 SQVTM, CDR2 ANQGSEA. The CDR3 nucleotides read TGCAGCGTTGAACATCCCCAGTACACCGGGGAGCTGTTTTTT. Translation gives CSVEHPQYTGELFF.

The genes are TRBV5-6 and TRBJ2-7; TRBD2 is a possible D gene (6 bases). Germline V gene sequence: CDR1 SGHDT, CDR2 YYEEEE. The CDR3 extends over 15 amino acids. The V end was cut by 3 bases, the J end by 6 bases, with 19 bases between. The CDR3 bases are TGTGCCAGCAGCTCGGGGGTCTCCCGAGACGTCGAGCAGTACTTC. This gives the protein CASSSGVSRDVEQYF.

This clonotype appeared many times. The CDR3 loop is CASSLGYRGRRSYEQYF. CDR3 DNA: TGTGCCAGCAGCTTAGGATATCGAGGACGTAGGTCCTACGAGCAGTACTTC. This rearrangement joins TRBV7-6 to TRBJ2-7; D unclear. Germline V lookup: CDR1 SGHVS, CDR2 FNYEAQ. Trimming cost V 1 base and J 1 base, with 17 bases left between them. This CDR3 is 17 amino acids long.

The chain links TRBV28 to TRBJ2-7, with D uncertain. The CDR3 runs 13 residues. With 8 bases removed from V and 2 bases from J, the gap between germline ends came to 13 bases. In germline, CDR1 is MDHEN, CDR2 SYDVKM. In DNA, the CDR3 is TGTGCCAGCCTGAGGCTTCTGCCCTACGAGCAGTACTTC. Its protein is CASLRLLPYEQYF.

J is TRBJ2-3 and V is TRBV20-1; D may match TRBD1 or TRBD2 (5 bases each). Germline values: CDR1 DFQATT, CDR2 SNEGSKA (reference sequence). Trimming took 0 bases from V and 0 from J, leaving 10 bases between them. This CDR3 is built from 15 residues. In DNA form, the CDR3 reads TGCAGTGCTAGAGATGCCGGGACGAGCACAGATACGCAGTATTTT. Its translation: CSARDAGTSTDTQYF.

This clonotype appeared a few times. V gene TRBV6-2 or TRBV6-3 combines with J gene TRBJ2-3; the D gene is possibly TRBD1 (6 bases). V gave up 8 bases and J gave up 1 base, with 19 bases separating them. Germline lookup yields CDR1 MNHEY and CDR2 SVGEGT. This CDR3 is 16 amino acids long. The CDR3, as DNA: TGTGCCAGCCGTCCCCTCTGGGCAGGGGGCACAGATACGCAGTATTTT. As protein: CASRPLWAGGTDTQYF.

There are a few counts of this clonotype. The rearrangement uses TRBV2 and TRBJ2-5; D unresolved. This CDR3 contains 11 residues. The germline CDR1 and CDR2 sequences are SNHLY and FYNNEI. V was pared by 11 bases and J by 6 bases, with 13 bases between. The CDR3 here is CAVGIGQTQYF. The CDR3 nucleotides read TGTGCCGTGGGGATTGGGCAGACCCAGTACTTC.

This clonotype was seen ten or more times. The rearrangement joins TRBV7-8 to TRBJ1-5; TRBD1 aligns across 10 bases. CDR1 and CDR2 (germline): SGHVS, FQNEAQ. The CDR3 extends over 16 amino acids. The ends lost 5 bases at V and 1 base at J; junction bases unmatched: 5. CDR3 sequence: CASSPRDRGSNQPQHF. The DNA for the CDR3 is TGTGCCAGCAGCCCCCGGGACAGGGGAAGCAATCAGCCCCAGCATTTT.

The rearrangement joins TRBV24-1 to TRBJ1-2, with 7 bases identical to TRBD1. CDR3 size: 15 residues. CDR1 is KGHDR, CDR2 SFDVKD, per germline. V was pared by 9 bases and J by 0 bases, with 9 bases of the junction left unmatched. The CDR3 is CATSQGTGSNYGYTF. The CDR3 DNA reads TGTGCCACCTCACAGGGGACGGGATCTAACTATGGCTACACCTTC.

The rearrangement links TRBV28 to TRBJ2-3; D is undetermined. Germline CDR1 MDHEN, CDR2 SYDVKM. The CDR3 is 12 residues long. V was pared by 7 bases and J by 0 bases, with 5 bases between. The CDR3 DNA reads TGTGCCAGCACCAAAAGCACAGATACGCAGTATTTT. Translation: CASTKSTDTQYF.

This clonotype was found many times. The rearrangement links TRBV6-2 or TRBV6-3 to TRBJ2-7, with a possible D match to TRBD2 (6 bases). The CDR3 is 14 residues long. Germline CDR1 and CDR2: MNHEY and SVGEGT. Trimming pared 6 bases from V and 7 bases from J, leaving 19 bases between. The CDR3 sequence is CASRGLALLGEQYF. The DNA of the CDR3 is TGTGCCAGCAGGGGACTCGCGCTGCTAGGAGAGCAGTACTTC.